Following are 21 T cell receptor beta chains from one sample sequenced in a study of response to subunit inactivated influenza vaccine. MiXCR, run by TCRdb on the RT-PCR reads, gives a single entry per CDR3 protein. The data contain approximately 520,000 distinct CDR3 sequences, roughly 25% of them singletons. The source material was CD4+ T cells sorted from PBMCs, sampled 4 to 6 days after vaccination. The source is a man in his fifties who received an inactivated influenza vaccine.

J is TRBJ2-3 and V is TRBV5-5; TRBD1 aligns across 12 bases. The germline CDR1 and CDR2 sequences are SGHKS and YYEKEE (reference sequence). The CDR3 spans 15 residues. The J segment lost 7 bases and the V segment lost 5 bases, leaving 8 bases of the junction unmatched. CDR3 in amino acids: CASSVGQGAVYTQYF. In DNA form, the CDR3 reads TGTGCCAGCAGTGTGGGACAGGGGGCCGTATATACGCAGTATTTT.

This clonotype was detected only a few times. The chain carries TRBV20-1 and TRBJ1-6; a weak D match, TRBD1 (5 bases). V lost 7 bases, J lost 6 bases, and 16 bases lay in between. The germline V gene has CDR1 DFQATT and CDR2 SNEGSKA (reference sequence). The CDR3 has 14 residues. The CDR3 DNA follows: TGCAGTGGAGCCATTCGGGGCGGTAATTCACCCCTCCACTTT. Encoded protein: CSGAIRGGNSPLHF.

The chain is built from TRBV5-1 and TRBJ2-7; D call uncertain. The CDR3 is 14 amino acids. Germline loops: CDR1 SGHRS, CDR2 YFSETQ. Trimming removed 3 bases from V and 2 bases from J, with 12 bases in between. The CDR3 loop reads CASSSRHVTYEQYF. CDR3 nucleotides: TGCGCCAGCAGCTCCCGACACGTAACCTACGAGCAGTACTTC.

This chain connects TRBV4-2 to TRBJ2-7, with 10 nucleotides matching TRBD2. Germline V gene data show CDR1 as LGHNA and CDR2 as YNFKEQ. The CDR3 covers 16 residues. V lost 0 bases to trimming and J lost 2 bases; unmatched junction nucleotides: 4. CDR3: CASSQDGAGGTYEQYF. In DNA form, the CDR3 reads TGTGCCAGCAGCCAAGATGGAGCGGGGGGGACCTACGAGCAGTACTTC.

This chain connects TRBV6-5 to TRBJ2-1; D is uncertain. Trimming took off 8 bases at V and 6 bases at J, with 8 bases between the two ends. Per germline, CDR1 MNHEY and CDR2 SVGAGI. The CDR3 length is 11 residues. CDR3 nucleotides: TGTGCCAGCTGGGCGTTCAATGAGCAGTTCTTC. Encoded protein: CASWAFNEQFF.

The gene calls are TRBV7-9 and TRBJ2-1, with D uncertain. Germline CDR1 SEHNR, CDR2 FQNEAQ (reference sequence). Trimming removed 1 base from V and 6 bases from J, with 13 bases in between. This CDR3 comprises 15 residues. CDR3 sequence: CASSLVATEGNEQFF. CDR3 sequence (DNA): TGTGCCAGCAGCTTAGTTGCGACCGAAGGCAATGAGCAGTTCTTC.

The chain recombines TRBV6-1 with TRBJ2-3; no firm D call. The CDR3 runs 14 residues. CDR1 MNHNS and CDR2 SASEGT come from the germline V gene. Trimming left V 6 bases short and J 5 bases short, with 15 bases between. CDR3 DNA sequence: TGTGCCAGCAGACCCTACTTAGCCGGAGATACGCAGTATTTT. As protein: CASRPYLAGDTQYF.

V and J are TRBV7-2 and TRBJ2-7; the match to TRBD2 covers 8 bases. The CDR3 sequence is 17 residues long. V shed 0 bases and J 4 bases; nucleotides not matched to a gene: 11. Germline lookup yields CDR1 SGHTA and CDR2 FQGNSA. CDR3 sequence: CASSLALTQRGRYEQYF. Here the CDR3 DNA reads TGTGCCAGCAGCTTAGCGCTTACCCAGCGGGGGCGGTACGAGCAGTACTTC.

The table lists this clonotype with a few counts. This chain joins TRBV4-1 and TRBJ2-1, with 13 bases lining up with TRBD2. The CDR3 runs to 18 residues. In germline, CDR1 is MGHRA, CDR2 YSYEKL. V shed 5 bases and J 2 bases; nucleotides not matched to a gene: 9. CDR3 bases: TGCGCCAGCAGCGTAAGACTAGCGGGGGGCCGCACCTACAATGAGCAGTTCTTC. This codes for CASSVRLAGGRTYNEQFF.

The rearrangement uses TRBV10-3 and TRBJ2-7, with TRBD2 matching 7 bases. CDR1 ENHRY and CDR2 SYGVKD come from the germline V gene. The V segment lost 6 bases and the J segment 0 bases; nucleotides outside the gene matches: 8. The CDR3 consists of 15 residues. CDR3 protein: CAIRKLANHSYEQYF. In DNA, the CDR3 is TGTGCCATCAGAAAACTAGCGAACCACTCCTACGAGCAGTACTTC.

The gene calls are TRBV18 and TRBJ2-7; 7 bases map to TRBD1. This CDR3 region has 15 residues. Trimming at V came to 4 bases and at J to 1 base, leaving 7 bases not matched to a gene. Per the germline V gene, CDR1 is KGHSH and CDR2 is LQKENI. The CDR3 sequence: CASSQTGMSSYEQYF. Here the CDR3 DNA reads TGTGCCAGCTCACAGACAGGGATGAGTTCCTACGAGCAGTACTTC. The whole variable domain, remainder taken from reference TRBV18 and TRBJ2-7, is NAGVMQNPRHLVRRRGQEARLRCSPMKGHSHVYWYRQLPEEGLKFMVYLQKENIIDESGMPKERFSAEFPKEGPSILRIQQVVRGDSAAYFCASSQTGMSSYEQYFGPGTRLTVT.

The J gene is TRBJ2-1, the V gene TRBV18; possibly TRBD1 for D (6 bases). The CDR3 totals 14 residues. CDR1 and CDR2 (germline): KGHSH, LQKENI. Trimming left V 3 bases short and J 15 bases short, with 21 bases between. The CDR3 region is CASSPQPQGSGWFF. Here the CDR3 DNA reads TGTGCCAGCTCACCCCAACCACAGGGTTCTGGTTGGTTCTTC.

The CDR3 sequence: CASRTTGTALFGYTF. In nucleotides, the CDR3 is TGTGCCAGCAGAACGACCGGGACAGCCCTTTTTGGCTACACCTTC. The rearrangement uses TRBV7-2 and TRBJ1-2; 7 bases are shared with TRBD1. The CDR3 length is 15 residues. After removal of 6 bases from V and 7 bases from J, the junction contained 14 bases not matched to a gene. Per germline, CDR1 SGHTA and CDR2 FQGNSA.

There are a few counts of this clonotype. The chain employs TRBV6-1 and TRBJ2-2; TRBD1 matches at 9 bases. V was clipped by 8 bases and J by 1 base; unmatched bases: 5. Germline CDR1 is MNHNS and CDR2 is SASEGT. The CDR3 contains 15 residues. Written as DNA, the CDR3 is TGTGCCAGCCACAGGGGGCGGGGGAACACCGGGGAGCTGTTTTTT. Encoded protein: CASHRGRGNTGELFF.

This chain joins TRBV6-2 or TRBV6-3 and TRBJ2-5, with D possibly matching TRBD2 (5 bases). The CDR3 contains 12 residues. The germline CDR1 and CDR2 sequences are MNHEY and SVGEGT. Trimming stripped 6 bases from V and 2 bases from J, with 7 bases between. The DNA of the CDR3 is TGTGCCAGCAGACGGGGTCAAGAGACCCAGTACTTC. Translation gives CASRRGQETQYF.

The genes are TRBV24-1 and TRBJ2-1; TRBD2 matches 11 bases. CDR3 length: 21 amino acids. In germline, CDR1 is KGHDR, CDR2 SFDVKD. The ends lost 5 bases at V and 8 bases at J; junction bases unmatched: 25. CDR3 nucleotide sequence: TGTGCCACCAGTGGGCAGACTAGCGGGACGGCTAGTAATACTGCCACCGATGAGCAGTTCTTC. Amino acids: CATSGQTSGTASNTATDEQFF.

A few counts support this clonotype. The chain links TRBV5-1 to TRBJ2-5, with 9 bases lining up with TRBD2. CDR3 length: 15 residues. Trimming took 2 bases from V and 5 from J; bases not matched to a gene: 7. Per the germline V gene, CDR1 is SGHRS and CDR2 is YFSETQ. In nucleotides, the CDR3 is TGCGCCAGCAGCTTAGGCGGGAGGGCCGAGGAGACCCAGTACTTC. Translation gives CASSLGGRAEETQYF.

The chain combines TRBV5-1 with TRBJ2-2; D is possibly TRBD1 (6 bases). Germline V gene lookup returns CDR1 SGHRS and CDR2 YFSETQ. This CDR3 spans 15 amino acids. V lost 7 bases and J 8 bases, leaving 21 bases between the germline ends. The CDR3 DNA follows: TGCGCCAGCCAATTCCGGGACATCGGTGTAGGGGAGCTGTTTTTT. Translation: CASQFRDIGVGELFF.

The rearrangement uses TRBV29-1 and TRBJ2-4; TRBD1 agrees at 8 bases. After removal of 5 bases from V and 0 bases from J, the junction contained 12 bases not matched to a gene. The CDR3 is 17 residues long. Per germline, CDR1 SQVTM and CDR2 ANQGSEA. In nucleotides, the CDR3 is TGCAGCGTTCAACGACCCGGGACAGGTTTAGCCAAAAACATTCAGTACTTC. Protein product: CSVQRPGTGLAKNIQYF.

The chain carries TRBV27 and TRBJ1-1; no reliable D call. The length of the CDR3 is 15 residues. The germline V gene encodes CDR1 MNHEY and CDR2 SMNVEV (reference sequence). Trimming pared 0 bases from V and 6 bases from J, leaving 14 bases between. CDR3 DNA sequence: TGTGCCAGCAGTTTATCCGTCCCTAGAGGAGCTGAAGCTTTCTTT. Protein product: CASSLSVPRGAEAFF.

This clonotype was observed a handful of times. CDR3 region: CASSTWGTGSQETQYF. The DNA for the CDR3 is TGTGCCAGCAGCACATGGGGGACAGGGTCCCAAGAGACCCAGTACTTC. This chain uses TRBV11-2 with TRBJ2-5, with 9 nucleotides matching TRBD1. Unmatched junction bases numbered 8, after V lost 5 bases and J lost 1 base. CDR3 length equals 16 residues. Germline V gene lookup returns CDR1 SGHAT and CDR2 FQNNGV. Filled out from reference TRBV11-2 and TRBJ2-5, the complete variable domain reads EAGVAQSPRYKIIEKRQSVAFWCNPISGHATLYWYQQILGQGPKLLIQFQNNGVVDDSQLPKDRFSAERLKGVDSTLKIQPAKLEDSAVYLCASSTWGTGSQETQYFGPGTRLLVL.